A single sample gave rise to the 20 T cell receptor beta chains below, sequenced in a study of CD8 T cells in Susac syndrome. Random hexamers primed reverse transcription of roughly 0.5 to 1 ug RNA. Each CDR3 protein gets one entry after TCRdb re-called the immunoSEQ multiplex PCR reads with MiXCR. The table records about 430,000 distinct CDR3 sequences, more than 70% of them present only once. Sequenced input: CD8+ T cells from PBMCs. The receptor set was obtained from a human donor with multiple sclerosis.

In DNA form, the CDR3 reads TGTGCCAGCAGTGACGTGAACGAGCAGTACTTC. Protein sequence: CASSDVNEQYF. The chain couples TRBV12-3 or TRBV12-4 to TRBJ2-7, with D hard to call. The V end lost 5 bases, the J end lost 5 bases, and 7 bases lay between the germline ends. The CDR3 is made up of 11 amino acids.

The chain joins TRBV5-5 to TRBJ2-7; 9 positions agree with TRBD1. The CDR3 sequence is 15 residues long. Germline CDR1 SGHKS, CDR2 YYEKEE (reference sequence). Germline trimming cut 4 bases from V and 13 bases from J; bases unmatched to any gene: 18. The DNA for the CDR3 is TGTGCCAGCAGCCCAGGACAGGGGAGGGCCTACGGGCAATACTTC. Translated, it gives CASSPGQGRAYGQYF. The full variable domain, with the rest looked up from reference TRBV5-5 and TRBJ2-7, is DAGVTQSPTHLIKTRGQQVTLRCSPISGHKSVSWYQQVLGQGPQFIFQYYEKEERGRGNFPDRFSARQFPNYSSELNVNALLLGDSALYLCASSPGQGRAYGQYFGPGTRLTVT.

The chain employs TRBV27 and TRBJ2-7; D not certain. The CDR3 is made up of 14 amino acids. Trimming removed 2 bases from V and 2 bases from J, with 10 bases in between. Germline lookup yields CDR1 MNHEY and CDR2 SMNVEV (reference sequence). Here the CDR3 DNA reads TGTGCCAGCAGTTTAGGGCGGCTAACCTACGAGCAGTACTTC. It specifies CASSLGRLTYEQYF.

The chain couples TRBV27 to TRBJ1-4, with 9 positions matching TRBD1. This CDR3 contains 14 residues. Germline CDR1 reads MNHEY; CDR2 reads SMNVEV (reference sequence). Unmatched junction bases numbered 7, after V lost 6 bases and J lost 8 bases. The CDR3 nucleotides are TGTGCCAGCAGCCCGGGACAGGGTAACGAAAAACTGTTTTTT. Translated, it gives CASSPGQGNEKLFF.

DNA of the CDR3: TGTGCCAGCAGTTTTGAGAGGGACACCCTGCGACCTGGAAACACCATATATTTT. Protein sequence: CASSFERDTLRPGNTIYF. This chain joins TRBV12-3 or TRBV12-4 and TRBJ1-3; tentatively, D is TRBD1 (6 bases). The V end was cut by 3 bases, the J end by 2 bases, with 20 bases between. CDR3 length: 18 residues.

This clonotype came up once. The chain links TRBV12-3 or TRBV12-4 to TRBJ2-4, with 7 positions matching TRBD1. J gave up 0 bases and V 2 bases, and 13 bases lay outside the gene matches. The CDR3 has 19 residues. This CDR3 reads CASSLIVQGQGVAKNIQYF. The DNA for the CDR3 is TGTGCCAGCAGTTTAATCGTCCAGGGCCAGGGGGTAGCCAAAAACATTCAGTACTTC.

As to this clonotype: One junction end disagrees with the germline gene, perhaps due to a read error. The CDR3 reads CASTRGGKSNTEVFF. The CDR3, as DNA: TGTGCCAGCACAAGAGGGGGGAAATCGAACACTGAAGTTTTCTTT. This chain connects TRBV4-2 to TRBJ1-1, with a tentative D call TRBD1 (6 bases). The germline gives CDR1 LGHNA, CDR2 YNFKEQ. The CDR3 runs to 15 residues.

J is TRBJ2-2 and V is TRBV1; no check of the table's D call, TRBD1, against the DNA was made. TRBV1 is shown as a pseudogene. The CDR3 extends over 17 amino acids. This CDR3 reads CTSSQDLGQGATGELFF. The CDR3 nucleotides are TGCACCAGCAGCCAAGATCTGGGACAGGGGGCCACCGGGGAGCTGTTTTTT.

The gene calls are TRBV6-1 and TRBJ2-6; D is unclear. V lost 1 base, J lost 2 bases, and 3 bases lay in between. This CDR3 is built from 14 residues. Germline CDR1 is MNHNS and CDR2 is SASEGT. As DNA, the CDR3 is TGTGCCAGCAGTGAAGACGCTGGGGCCAACGTCCTGACTTTC. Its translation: CASSEDAGANVLTF.

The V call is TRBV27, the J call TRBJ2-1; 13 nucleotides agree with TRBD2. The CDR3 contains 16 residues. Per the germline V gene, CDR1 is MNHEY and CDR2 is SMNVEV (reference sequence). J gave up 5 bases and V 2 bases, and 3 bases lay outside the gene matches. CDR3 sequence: CASSLSGTSGNNEQFF. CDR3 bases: TGTGCCAGCAGTTTAAGTGGGACTAGCGGGAACAATGAGCAGTTCTTC.

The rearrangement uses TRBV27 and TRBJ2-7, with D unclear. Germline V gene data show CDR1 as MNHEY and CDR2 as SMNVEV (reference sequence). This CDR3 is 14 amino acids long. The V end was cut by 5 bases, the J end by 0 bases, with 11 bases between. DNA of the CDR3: TGTGCCAGCAGTGTAAGCAAGAGCTCCTACGAGCAGTACTTC. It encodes CASSVSKSSYEQYF.

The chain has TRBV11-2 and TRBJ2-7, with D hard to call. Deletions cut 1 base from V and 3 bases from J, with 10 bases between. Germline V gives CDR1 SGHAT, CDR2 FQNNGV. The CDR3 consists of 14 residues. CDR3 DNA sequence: TGTGCCAGCAGCTTAGGCCCCAGTATCTACGAGCAGTACTTC. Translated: CASSLGPSIYEQYF.

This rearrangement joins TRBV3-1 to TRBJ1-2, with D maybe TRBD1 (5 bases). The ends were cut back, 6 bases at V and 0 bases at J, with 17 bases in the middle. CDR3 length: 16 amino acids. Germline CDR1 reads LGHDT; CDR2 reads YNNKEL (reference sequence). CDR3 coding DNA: TGTGCCAGCAGATCCGGGCCCCAGGGATCTAACTATGGCTACACCTTC. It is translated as CASRSGPQGSNYGYTF.

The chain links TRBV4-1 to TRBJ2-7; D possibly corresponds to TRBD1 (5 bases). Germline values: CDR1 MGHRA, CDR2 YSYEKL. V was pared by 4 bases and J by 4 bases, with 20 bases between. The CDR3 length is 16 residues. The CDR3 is CASSPRGRDHLYEQYF. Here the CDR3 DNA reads TGCGCCAGCAGCCCCCGTGGCAGGGATCATCTATACGAGCAGTACTTC.

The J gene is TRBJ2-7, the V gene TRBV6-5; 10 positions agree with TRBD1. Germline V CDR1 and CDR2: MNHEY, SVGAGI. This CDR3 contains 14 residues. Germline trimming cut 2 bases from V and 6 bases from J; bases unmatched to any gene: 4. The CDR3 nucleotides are TGTGCCAGCAGTTACGGGACAGGGGTCCTCGAGCAGTACTTC. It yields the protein CASSYGTGVLEQYF.

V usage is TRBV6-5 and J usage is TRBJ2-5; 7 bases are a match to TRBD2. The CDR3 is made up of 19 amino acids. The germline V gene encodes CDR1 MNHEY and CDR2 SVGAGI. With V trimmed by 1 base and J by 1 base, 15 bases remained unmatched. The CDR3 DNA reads TGTGCCAGCAGTTACTTCCCGGGGGTCGGGAGGTTCGCCCAAGAGACCCAGTACTTC. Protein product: CASSYFPGVGRFAQETQYF.

Written as DNA, the CDR3 is TGTGCCAGCAGCCCTGCCGGGCAGAACCCCAACTATGGCTACACCTTC. This sequence encodes CASSPAGQNPNYGYTF. The V call is TRBV6-4, the J call TRBJ1-2; no clear D. CDR3 length: 16 amino acids. Germline CDR1 MRHNA, CDR2 SNTAGT. The V gene lost 6 bases and the J gene lost 2 bases, with 19 bases spanning the gap.

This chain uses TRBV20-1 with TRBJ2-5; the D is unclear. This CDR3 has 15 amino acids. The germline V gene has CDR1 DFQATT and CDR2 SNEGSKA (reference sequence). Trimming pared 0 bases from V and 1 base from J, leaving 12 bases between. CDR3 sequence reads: CSARDGFGVQETQYF. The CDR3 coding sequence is TGCAGTGCTAGAGATGGTTTTGGTGTCCAAGAGACCCAGTACTTC.

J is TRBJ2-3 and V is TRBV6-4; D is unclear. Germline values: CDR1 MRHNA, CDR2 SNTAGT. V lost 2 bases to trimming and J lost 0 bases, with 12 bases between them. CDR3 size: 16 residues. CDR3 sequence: CASSDPYSTSTDTQYF. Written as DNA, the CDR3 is TGTGCCAGCAGTGACCCTTATTCGACTAGCACAGATACGCAGTATTTT.

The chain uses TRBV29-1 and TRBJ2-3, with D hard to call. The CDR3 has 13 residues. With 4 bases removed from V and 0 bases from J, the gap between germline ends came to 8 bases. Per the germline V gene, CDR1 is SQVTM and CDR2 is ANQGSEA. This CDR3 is CSVGVPSTDTQYF. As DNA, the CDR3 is TGCAGCGTTGGGGTACCTAGCACAGATACGCAGTATTTT.